This TCR beta chain was sequenced for a study of beta chain features in type 1 diabetes. Study-level information: Examination spanned about 110 million sorted cells from all samples. Study-wide findings and caveats: Among type 1 diabetes patients, VDJ junctions had fewer insertions and more deletions. Healthy donors had naive, central memory and Treg TCRB repertoires that appeared less similar than those seen among patients. There was a moderate but significant shortening of TCRB CDR3s in all four CD4+ subsets of Type 1 diabetes patients.

Looked up from germline, CDR1 is SGDLS and CDR2 is YYNGEE. This CDR3 region has 14 residues. V lost 5 bases, J lost 1 base, and 4 bases stayed unmatched. This clone was counted only a few times. Its cognate antigen is unknown. The investigators reverse transcribed all of the isolated RNA, so they sequenced expressed TCRB transcripts. Libraries were prepared by immunoSEQ multiplex PCR; TCRdb keeps only in-frame clonotypes and omits some of them. The sample consists of more than 150,000 clones, more than 9.5% of them appearing once. The chain recombines TRBV9 with TRBJ2-3; 7 nucleotides line up with TRBD1. The receptor comes from a man in his late teens or twenties in good health. What was sequenced was central memory CD4+ T cells from blood. This CDR3 reads CASRRTGRTDTQYF. CDR3 DNA sequence: TGTGCCAGCAGAAGGACAGGCCGCACAGATACGCAGTATTTT.